This TCR beta chain comes out of a study of shared clonotypes between healthy human individuals. The germline gives CDR1 GTSNPN, CDR2 SVGIG (reference sequence). The CDR3 has 13 residues. V was pared by 2 bases and J by 12 bases, with 9 bases of the junction left unmatched. Donors were healthy HIV-negative adults without recently reported acute infections or vaccinations. Caucasian adults residing in Nashville, Tennessee made up all the donors. Genomic DNA belonging to each subset was distributed in equal measure over several immunoSEQ plates. TCRdb's copy holds only in-frame clones and misses some; the assay was immunoSEQ multiplex PCR. There are roughly 480,000 clones in the sample; 70% to 85% occur only once, and roughly 12% lies in the top ten.

This sequence was found in a woman in her thirties or forties in good health. Some clones in this sample may be carry-over from other donors' samples. The gene calls are TRBV30 and TRBJ2-1, with TRBD2 identical over 8 bases. The sequenced sample was PBMCs. CDR3 nucleotide sequence: TGTGCCTGGAGTCTAGCGGGTGGTATAGGGCAGTTCTTC. Amino acid sequence: CAWSLAGGIGQFF.